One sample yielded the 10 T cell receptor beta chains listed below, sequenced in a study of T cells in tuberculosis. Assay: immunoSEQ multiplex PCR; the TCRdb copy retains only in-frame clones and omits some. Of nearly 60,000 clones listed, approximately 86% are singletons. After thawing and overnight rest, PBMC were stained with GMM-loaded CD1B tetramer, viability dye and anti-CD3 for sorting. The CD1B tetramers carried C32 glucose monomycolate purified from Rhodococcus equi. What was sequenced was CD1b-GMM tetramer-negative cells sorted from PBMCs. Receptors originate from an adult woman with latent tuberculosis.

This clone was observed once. The DNA for the CDR3 is TGTGCCAGCAGCCCCCAAGGGGGCGCAAACTATGGCTACACCTTC. This codes for CASSPQGGANYGYTF. The chain combines TRBV6-4 with TRBJ1-2, with 7 bases matching TRBD1. Looked up from germline, CDR1 is MRHNA and CDR2 is SNTAGT. The CDR3 sequence is 15 residues long. The V and J ends lost 6 bases and 2 bases, in that order; junction bases with no gene match: 9.

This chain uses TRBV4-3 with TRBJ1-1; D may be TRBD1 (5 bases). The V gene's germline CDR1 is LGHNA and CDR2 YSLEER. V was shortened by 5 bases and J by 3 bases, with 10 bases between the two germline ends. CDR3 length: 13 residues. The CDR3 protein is CASSLQEYTEAFF. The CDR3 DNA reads TGCGCCAGCAGCTTACAGGAGTACACTGAAGCTTTCTTT.

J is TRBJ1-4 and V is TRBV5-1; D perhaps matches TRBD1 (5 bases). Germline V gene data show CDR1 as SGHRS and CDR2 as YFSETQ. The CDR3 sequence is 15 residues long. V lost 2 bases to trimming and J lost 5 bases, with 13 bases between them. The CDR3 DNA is TGCGCCAGCAGCTTACGGGACGGGGGGAATGAAAAACTGTTTTTT. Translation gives CASSLRDGGNEKLFF.

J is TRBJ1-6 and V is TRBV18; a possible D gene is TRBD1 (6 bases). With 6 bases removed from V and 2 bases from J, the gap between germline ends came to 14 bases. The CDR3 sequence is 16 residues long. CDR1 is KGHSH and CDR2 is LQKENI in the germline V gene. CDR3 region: CASSLTRDTYNSPLHF. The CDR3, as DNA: TGTGCCAGCTCCCTGACCCGGGACACCTATAATTCACCCCTCCACTTT.

The CDR3 here is CASSRTLTDTQYF. CDR3 bases: TGTGCCAGCAGCAGGACTTTGACAGATACGCAGTATTTT. V is TRBV7-2 and J is TRBJ2-3; D is possibly TRBD2 (5 bases). The CDR3 totals 13 residues. V lost 5 bases and J lost 3, with 9 bases in between. CDR1 is SGHTA, CDR2 FQGNSA, per germline.

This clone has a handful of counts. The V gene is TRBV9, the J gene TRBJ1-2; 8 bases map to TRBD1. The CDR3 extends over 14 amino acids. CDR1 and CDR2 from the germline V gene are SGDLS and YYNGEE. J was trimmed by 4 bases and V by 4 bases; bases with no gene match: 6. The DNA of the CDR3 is TGTGCCAGCAGCCCCCTCGACAGGGGCTATGGCTACACCTTC. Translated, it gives CASSPLDRGYGYTF. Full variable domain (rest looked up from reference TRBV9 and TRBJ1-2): DSGVTQTPKHLITATGQRVTLRCSPRSGDLSVYWYQQSLDQGLQFLIQYYNGEERAKGNILERFSAQQFPDLHSELNLSSLELGDSALYFCASSPLDRGYGYTFGSGTRLTVV.

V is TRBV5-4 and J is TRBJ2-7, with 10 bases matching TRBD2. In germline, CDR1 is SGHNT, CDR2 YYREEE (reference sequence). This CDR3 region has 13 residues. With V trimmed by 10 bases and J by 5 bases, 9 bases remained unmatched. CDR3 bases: TGTGCCGGGAAGCGGGAGGGCTTACACGAGCAGTACTTC. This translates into CAGKREGLHEQYF.

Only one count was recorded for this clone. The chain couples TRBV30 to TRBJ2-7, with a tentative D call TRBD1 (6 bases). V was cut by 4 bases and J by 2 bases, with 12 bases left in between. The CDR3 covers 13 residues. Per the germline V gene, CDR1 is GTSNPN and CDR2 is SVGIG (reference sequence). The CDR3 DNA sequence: TGTGCCTGGAACGAGGGGGTTCCCTACGAGCAGTACTTC. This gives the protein CAWNEGVPYEQYF.

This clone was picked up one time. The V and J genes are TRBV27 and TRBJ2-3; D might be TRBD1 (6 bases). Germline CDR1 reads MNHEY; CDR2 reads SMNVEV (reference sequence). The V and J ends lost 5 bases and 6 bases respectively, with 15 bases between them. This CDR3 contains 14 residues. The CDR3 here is CASSPDRSHDTQYF. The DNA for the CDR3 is TGTGCCAGCAGTCCTGACAGGTCACACGATACGCAGTATTTT.

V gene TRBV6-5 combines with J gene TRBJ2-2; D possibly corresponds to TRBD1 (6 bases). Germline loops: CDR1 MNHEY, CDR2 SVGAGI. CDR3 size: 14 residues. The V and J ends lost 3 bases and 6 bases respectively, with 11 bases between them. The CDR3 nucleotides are TGTGCCAGCAGTTATCAGGGGCTCGCCGGGGAGCTGTTTTTT. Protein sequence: CASSYQGLAGELFF.